These T cell receptor beta chains were read from a single sample in a study of T cell clones after liver transplantation. TCRdb's copy holds only in-frame clones and misses some; the assay was immunoSEQ multiplex PCR. The sample consists of some 80,000 clones, around 84% of them appearing once. The material sequenced was CD4+ T cells from blood, taken less than 50 months after liver transplant. The receptors stem from a human patient who received a liver transplant. A subset of T cells may come from the graft donor. Each CDR3 is given with its conserved first and last residue. A D gene is named only where the DNA matches it firmly. Not every row has a clone size; where given, it reads once, few, many or a size class.

V	J	size	D	CDR3	DNA
TRBV18	TRBJ2-2	once	NA	CASSSENGELFF	TGTGCCAGCTCATCTGAGAACGGGGAGCTGTTTTTT
TRBV18	TRBJ2-5	NA	TRBD2	CASSLPAGGVETQYF	TGTGCCAGCTCACTCCCAGCGGGGGGAGTAGAGACCCAGTACTTC
TRBV18	TRBJ1-6	once	NA	CASSPQGVESYNSPLHF	TGTGCCAGCTCACCACAAGGGGTAGAGTCCTATAATTCACCCCTCCACTTT
TRBV29-1	TRBJ2-2	NA	NA	CSVAQGEAGELFF	TGCAGCGTTGCTCAGGGGGAGGCCGGGGAGCTGTTTTTT
TRBV4-2	TRBJ1-2	NA	NA	CASSQGDRYGYTF	TGTGCCAGCAGCCAAGGCGACAGGTATGGCTACACCTTC
TRBV27	TRBJ1-1	NA	NA	CASRKGGEGAWAAFF	TGTGCCAGCAGAAAAGGGGGGGAAGGGGCGTGGGCAGCTTTCTTT
TRBV6-1	TRBJ1-5	NA	NA	CASSEAGGRQPQHF	TGTGCCAGCAGTGAAGCTGGGGGTCGGCAGCCCCAGCATTTT
TRBV16	TRBJ1-2	NA	NA	CASSQGFGVGYTF	TGTGCCAGCAGCCAAGGTTTCGGCGTTGGCTACACCTTC
TRBV7-9	TRBJ2-2	NA	TRBD2	CASSLMRGAYAGELFF	TGTGCCAGCAGCTTAATGCGGGGGGCATACGCCGGGGAGCTGTTTTTT
TRBV7-2	TRBJ1-4	NA	NA	CASSPGQRREKLFF	TGTGCCAGCAGCCCCGGACAGAGGCGGGAAAAACTGTTTTTT
TRBV28	TRBJ2-3	NA	NA	CASSGRQGTDTQYF	TGTGCCAGCAGCGGCAGACAGGGCACAGATACGCAGTATTTT
TRBV11-2	TRBJ1-1	NA	NA	CASSLSLNTEAFF	TGTGCCAGCAGCTTATCCCTGAACACTGAAGCTTTCTTT
TRBV5-5	TRBJ1-1	NA	NA	CASSSHDILNTEAFF	TGTGCCAGCAGCTCACATGACATACTGAACACTGAAGCTTTCTTT
TRBV5-1	TRBJ2-5	NA	NA	CASSLLGADQSTQYF	TGCGCCAGCAGCTTGTTAGGAGCAGACCAATCGACCCAGTACTTC
TRBV4-1	TRBJ1-6	NA	NA	CASSQVRAGLSPLHF	TGCGCCAGCAGCCAAGTTCGGGCAGGGCTCTCACCCCTCCACTTT
TRBV28	TRBJ2-7	NA	NA	CASSSPKQLLYEQYF	TGTGCCAGCAGTTCCCCGAAACAGCTACTCTACGAGCAGTACTTC
TRBV7-6	TRBJ2-1	NA	TRBD2	CASSSSSGRAGNEQFF	TGTGCCAGCAGCTCTTCTAGCGGGAGGGCCGGGAATGAGCAGTTCTTC
TRBV2	TRBJ2-5	NA	TRBD2	CASMRVAGAQETQYF	TGTGCCAGCATGAGAGTGGCGGGAGCTCAAGAGACCCAGTACTTC
TRBV6-1	TRBJ2-7	once	TRBD2	CASHLAGGASYEQYF	TGTGCCAGCCACCTGGCGGGGGGCGCATCCTACGAGCAGTACTTC
TRBV5-1	TRBJ2-3	NA	NA	CASSFQGGFGTDTQYF	TGCGCCAGCAGCTTCCAGGGCGGTTTTGGGACAGATACGCAGTATTTT
TRBV27	TRBJ1-2	few	TRBD1	CASSYRGGEGGYTF	TGTGCCAGCAGTTACAGGGGGGGAGAAGGTGGCTACACCTTC
TRBV9	TRBJ2-3	NA	NA	CASSVLSDPRTDTQYF	TGTGCCAGCAGCGTGCTATCCGACCCGCGCACAGATACGCAGTATTTT
TRBV15	TRBJ1-4	NA	NA	CATSRDQGVEEKLFF	TGTGCCACCAGCAGAGATCAAGGGGTTGAGGAAAAACTGTTTTTT
TRBV14	TRBJ2-3	NA	NA	CASSQRLTATQYF	TGTGCCAGCAGCCAGAGGTTGACGGCAACGCAGTATTTT
TRBV19	TRBJ2-1	NA	NA	CASSPGSWEYNEQFF	TGTGCCAGTAGTCCGGGAAGCTGGGAGTACAATGAGCAGTTCTTC
TRBV18	TRBJ2-7	NA	NA	CASSPTPAPLGQYF	TGTGCCAGCTCACCGACACCGGCCCCTCTAGGGCAGTACTTC
TRBV14	TRBJ1-3	medium-sized	NA	CASSRQLGDTIYF	TGTGCCAGCAGCCGACAGCTAGGAGACACCATATATTTT
TRBV28	TRBJ1-5	NA	NA	CASSLFGSNQPQHF	TGTGCCAGCAGTTTATTTGGTAGCAATCAGCCCCAGCATTTT
TRBV4-2	TRBJ1-5	NA	TRBD1	CASSQDRDSVRSNQPQHF	TGTGCCAGCAGCCAAGACCGGGACAGCGTTAGAAGCAATCAGCCCCAGCATTTT
TRBV2	TRBJ2-3	few	TRBD2	CASRGGSTQYF	TGTGCCAGCCGGGGAGGGTCTACGCAGTATTTT
TRBV19	TRBJ1-2	NA	TRBD1	CASSIGQGVYGYTF	TGTGCCAGTAGTATTGGACAGGGAGTCTATGGCTACACCTTC
TRBV30	TRBJ2-7	NA	NA	CAWSHHFPRAPYEQYF	TGTGCCTGGAGTCATCATTTCCCCCGCGCACCCTACGAGCAGTACTTC
TRBV19	TRBJ2-5	NA	NA	CASSWRGGQETQYF	TGTGCCAGTAGTTGGCGGGGCGGACAAGAGACCCAGTACTTC
TRBV7-2	TRBJ2-3	NA	NA	CASSLVAGQIESTDTQYF	TGTGCCAGCAGCTTAGTCGCGGGACAGATAGAAAGCACAGATACGCAGTATTTT
TRBV7-8	TRBJ2-1	NA	TRBD2	CASSPQRLAGGGGSYNEQFF	TGTGCCAGCAGCCCCCAGAGACTAGCGGGAGGAGGGGGCTCCTACAATGAGCAGTTCTTC
TRBV5-4	TRBJ2-6	NA	NA	CASSPVRGGISGANVLTF	TGTGCCAGCAGCCCGGTCAGGGGCGGGATCTCTGGGGCCAACGTCCTGACTTTC
TRBV29-1	TRBJ2-7	NA	TRBD1	CSVGQGANEQYF	TGCAGCGTCGGACAGGGGGCCAACGAGCAGTACTTC
TRBV6-5	TRBJ2-7	NA	NA	CASSDSLEEQYF	TGTGCCAGCAGTGATTCCTTAGAAGAGCAGTACTTC
TRBV5-4	TRBJ2-1	NA	NA	CASSLAGGYEQFF	TGTGCCAGCAGCTTGGCTGGAGGGTATGAGCAGTTCTTC
TRBV7-6	TRBJ2-5	NA	NA	CASSVEGVGYQETQYF	TGTGCCAGCAGCGTAGAAGGGGTAGGGTACCAAGAGACCCAGTACTTC
TRBV19	TRBJ2-1	NA	TRBD1	CASSTRDRVNEQFF	TGTGCCAGTAGTACCCGGGACAGGGTCAATGAGCAGTTCTTC
TRBV7-2	TRBJ2-4	NA	NA	CASSALVGIQYF	TGTGCCAGCAGCGCCCTGGTGGGGATTCAGTACTTC
TRBV19	TRBJ2-7	NA	NA	CASSSRDQSPEQYF	TGTGCCAGTAGTAGTCGGGACCAATCTCCCGAGCAGTACTTC